This T cell receptor (beta chain) appears in the sequencing data of a study of blood T cell repertoires in COVID-19. At the level of the study: Acute-phase and convalescent COVID-19 samples originated in the United States, Italy and Spain. Sample material is recorded as cDNA or gDNA derived from T cells, B-cell-depleted T cells, or PBMCs.

Per the authors' pipeline: Estimated nucleated cell counts came from reference gene primer amplification. Some clones are missing from TCRdb's copy, which holds only in-frame ones; the method was immunoSEQ multiplex PCR. V, J and clone size reflect that table, while D and trimming were determined from the DNA. In the table there are about 44,000 clones, more than 65% of which are singletons. This clone is a singleton in its sample. With V trimmed by 6 bases and J by 6 bases, 9 bases remained unmatched. The CDR3 loop spans 14 amino acids. Germline V gives CDR1 MNHEY, CDR2 SVGEGT. The receptor's source is a woman in her sixties or seventies with acute or convalescent COVID-19. The sequenced material came from peripheral blood. The rearrangement joins TRBV6-2 or TRBV6-3 to TRBJ2-7, with TRBD1 matching 9 bases. CDR3 DNA sequence: TGTGCCAGCAGCAACCGGGACAGGGTGCGCGAGCAGTACTTC. It encodes CASSNRDRVREQYF.